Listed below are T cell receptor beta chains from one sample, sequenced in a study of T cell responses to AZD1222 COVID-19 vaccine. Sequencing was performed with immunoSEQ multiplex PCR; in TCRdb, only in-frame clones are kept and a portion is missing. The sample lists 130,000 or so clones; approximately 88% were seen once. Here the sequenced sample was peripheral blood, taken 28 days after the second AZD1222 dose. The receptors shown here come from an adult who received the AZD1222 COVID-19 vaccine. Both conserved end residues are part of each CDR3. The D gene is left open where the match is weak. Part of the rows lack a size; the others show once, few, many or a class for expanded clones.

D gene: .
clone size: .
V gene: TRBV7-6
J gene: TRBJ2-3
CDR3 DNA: TGTGCCAGCAACCAATTTTCCGCTAGCACAGATACGCAGTATTTT
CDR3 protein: CASNQFSASTDTQYF

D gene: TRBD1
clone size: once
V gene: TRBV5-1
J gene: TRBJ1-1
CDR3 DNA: TGCGCCAGCGGCGCCGGGACAGCAAACACTGAAGCTTTCTTT
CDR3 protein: CASGAGTANTEAFF

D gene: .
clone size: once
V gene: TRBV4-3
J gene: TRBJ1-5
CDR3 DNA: TGCGCCAGCAGCCAAGCGTACAATAGCAATCAGCCCCAGCATTTT
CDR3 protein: CASSQAYNSNQPQHF

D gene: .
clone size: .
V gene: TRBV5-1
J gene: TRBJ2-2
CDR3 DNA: TGCGCCAGCAGCTTGACTACCCCGATCACCGGGGAGCTGTTTTTT
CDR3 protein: CASSLTTPITGELFF

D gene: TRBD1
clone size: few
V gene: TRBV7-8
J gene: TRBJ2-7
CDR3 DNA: TGTGCCAGCAGCTTAAGGGACAGGGCCGACTACGAGCAGTACTTC
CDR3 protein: CASSLRDRADYEQYF

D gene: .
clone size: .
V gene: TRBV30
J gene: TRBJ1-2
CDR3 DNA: TGTGCCTGGAGTGTAAATCCATCCGCTAACTATGGCTACACCTTC
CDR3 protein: CAWSVNPSANYGYTF

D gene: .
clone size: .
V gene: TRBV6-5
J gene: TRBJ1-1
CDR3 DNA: TGTGCCAGCAGTTACTATCGGGACAACACTGAAGCTTTCTTT
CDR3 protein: CASSYYRDNTEAFF

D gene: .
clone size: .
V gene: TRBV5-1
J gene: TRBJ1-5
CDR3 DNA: TGCGCCAGCAGCCCGAGGGGGGGCAATCAGCCCCAGCATTTT
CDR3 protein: CASSPRGGNQPQHF

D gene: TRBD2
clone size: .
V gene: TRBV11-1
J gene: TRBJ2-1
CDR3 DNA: TGTGCCAGCACATGGGGGGGTTCGGTCAATGAGCAGTTCTTC
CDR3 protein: CASTWGGSVNEQFF

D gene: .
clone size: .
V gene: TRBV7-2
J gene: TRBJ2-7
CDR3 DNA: TGTGCCAGCAGCTTAATAGGGGCAGCCCTCAACGAGCAGTACTTC
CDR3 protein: CASSLIGAALNEQYF

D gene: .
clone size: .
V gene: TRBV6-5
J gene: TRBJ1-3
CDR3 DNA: TGTGCCAGCAGTTCGACTGAGCCCTCTGGAAACACCATATATTTT
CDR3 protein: CASSSTEPSGNTIYF

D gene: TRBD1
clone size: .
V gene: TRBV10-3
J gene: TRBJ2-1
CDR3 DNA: TGTGCCATCAGTGACACATACGGGACAGGGCGCCACAATGAGCAGTTCTTC
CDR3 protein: CAISDTYGTGRHNEQFF

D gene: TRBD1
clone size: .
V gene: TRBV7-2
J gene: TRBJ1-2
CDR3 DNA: TGTGCCAGCAGCGCGGACAGGGGAATTCTGAGCTACACCTTC
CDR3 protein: CASSADRGILSYTF

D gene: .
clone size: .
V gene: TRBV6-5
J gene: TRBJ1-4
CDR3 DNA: TGTGCCAGCAGACCCGGCATTGCAACTAATGAAAAACTGTTTTTT
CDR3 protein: CASRPGIATNEKLFF

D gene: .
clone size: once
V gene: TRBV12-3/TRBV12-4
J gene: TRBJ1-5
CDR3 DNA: TGTGCCAGCAGTATCGAGTACCTTCAGGCCCAGCATTTT
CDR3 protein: CASSIEYLQAQHF

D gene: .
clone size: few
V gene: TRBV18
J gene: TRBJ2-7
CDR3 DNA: TGTGCCAGCTCACCAGGTGAACAGAAAGCCTACGAGCAGTACTTC
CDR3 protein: CASSPGEQKAYEQYF

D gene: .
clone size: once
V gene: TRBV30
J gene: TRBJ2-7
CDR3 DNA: TGTGCCTGGAGTGTAGGGGGGAGCTCCTACGAGCAGTACTTC
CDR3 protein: CAWSVGGSSYEQYF

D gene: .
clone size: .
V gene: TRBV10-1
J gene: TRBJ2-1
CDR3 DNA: TGCGCCAGCAGTGAGTCTAGGACCCTCGCCCCCATTGATGAGCAGTTCTTC
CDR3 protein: CASSESRTLAPIDEQFF

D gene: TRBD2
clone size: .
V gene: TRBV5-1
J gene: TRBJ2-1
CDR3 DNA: TGCGCCAGCACCTATGGCCTAGCGGGAGGGGGTGAGCAGTTCTTC
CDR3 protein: CASTYGLAGGGEQFF

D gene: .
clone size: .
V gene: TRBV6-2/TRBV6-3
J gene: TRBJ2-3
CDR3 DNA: TGTGCCAGCAGTTATTGGGACACCTCCACAGATACGCAGTATTTT
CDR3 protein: CASSYWDTSTDTQYF

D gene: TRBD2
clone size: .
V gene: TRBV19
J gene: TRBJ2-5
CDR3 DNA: TGTGCCAGTAGTAGGGCTAGCGGGGAACAAGAGACCCAGTACTTC
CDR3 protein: CASSRASGEQETQYF

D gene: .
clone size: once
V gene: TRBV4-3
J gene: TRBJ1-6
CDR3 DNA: TGCGCCAGCAGCGGGTTGGTGGATAATTCACCCCTCCACTTT
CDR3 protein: CASSGLVDNSPLHF

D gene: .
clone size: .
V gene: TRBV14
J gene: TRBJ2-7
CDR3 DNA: TGTGCCAGCAGCCAAGAAGGGGCCAGGTTGCGGCAGTACTTC
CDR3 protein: CASSQEGARLRQYF

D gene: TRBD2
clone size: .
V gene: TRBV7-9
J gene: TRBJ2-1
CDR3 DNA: TGTGCCAGCAGCACCAATCTAGCGGGAGGGTATGAGCAGTTCTTC
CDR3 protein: CASSTNLAGGYEQFF

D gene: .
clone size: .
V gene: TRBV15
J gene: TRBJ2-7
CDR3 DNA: TGTGCCACCGCGTCCATGGCGGGGACGGAGCTTGACGAGCAGTACTTC
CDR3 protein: CATASMAGTELDEQYF

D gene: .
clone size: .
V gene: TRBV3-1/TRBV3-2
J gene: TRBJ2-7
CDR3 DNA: TGTGCCAGCAGCCTAACCCAGGGTACCTACGAGCAGTACTTC
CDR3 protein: CASSLTQGTYEQYF

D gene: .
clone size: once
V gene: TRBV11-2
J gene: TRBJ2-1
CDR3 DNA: TGTGCCAGCAGCTTAAACTTCGCGGGTAGTACTGAGCAGTTCTTC
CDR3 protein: CASSLNFAGSTEQFF

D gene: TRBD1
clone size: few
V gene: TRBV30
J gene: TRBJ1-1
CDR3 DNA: TGTGCCTGGAAAGATTGGGACAGGAACACTGAAGCTTTCTTT
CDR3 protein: CAWKDWDRNTEAFF

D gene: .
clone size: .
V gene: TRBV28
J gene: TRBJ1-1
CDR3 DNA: TGTGCCAGCAGACCCCGGGCGAGAAGAATGAACACTGAAGCTTTCTTT
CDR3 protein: CASRPRARRMNTEAFF

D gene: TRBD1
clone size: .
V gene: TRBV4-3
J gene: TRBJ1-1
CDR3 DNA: TGCGCCAGCAGCCAAGAGGACAGGGGGAACACTGAAGCTTTCTTT
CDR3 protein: CASSQEDRGNTEAFF

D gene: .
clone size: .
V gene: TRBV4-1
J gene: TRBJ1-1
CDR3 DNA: TGCGCCAGCAGCCAAGGTGGGGGGCTTACGACTGAAGCTTTCTTT
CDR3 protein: CASSQGGGLTTEAFF

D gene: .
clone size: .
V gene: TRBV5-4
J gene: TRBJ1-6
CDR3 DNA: TGTGCCAGCAGCCTCGAAGGGCTAGTTAATTCACCCCTCCACTTT
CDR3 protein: CASSLEGLVNSPLHF

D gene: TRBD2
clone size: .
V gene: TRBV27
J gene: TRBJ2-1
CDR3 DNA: TGTGCCAGCAGTGATTGGACTAGCGTTTCCTACAATGAGCAGTTCTTC
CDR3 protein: CASSDWTSVSYNEQFF

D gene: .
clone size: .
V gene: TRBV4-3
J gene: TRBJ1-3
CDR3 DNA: TGCGCCAGCAGCCAAGGAGGAGGAAACACCATATATTTT
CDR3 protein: CASSQGGGNTIYF

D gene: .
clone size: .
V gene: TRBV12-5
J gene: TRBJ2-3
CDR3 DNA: TGTGCTAGTGGTCCCCCGCGGGAAGATACGCAGTATTTT
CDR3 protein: CASGPPREDTQYF

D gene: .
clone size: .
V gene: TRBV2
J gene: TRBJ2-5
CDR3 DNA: TGTGCCATCAGAGGGGTCTACCAAGAGACCCAGTACTTC
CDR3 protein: CAIRGVYQETQYF

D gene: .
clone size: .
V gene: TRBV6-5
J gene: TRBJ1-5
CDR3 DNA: TGTGCCAGCAGTCGGGGGGGGAGCAATCAGCCCCAGCATTTT
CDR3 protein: CASSRGGSNQPQHF